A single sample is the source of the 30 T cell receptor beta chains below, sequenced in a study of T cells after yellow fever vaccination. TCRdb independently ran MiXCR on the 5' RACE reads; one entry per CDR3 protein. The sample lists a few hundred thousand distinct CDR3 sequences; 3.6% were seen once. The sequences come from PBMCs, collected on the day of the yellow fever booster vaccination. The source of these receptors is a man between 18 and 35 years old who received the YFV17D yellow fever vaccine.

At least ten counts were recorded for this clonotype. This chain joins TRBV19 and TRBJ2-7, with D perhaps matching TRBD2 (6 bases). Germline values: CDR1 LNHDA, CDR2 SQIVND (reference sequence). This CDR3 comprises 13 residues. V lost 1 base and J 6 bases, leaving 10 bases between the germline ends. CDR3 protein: CASSIGVGGEQYV. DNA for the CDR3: TGTGCCAGTAGTATAGGGGTCGGGGGCGAGCAGTACGTC.

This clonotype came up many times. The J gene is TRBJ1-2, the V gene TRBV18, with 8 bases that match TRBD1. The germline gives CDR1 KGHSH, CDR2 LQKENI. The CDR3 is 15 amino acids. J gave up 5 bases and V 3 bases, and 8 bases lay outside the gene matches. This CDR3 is CASSPGQGGLYGYTF. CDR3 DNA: TGTGCCAGCTCACCCGGACAGGGCGGGTTATATGGCTACACCTTC.

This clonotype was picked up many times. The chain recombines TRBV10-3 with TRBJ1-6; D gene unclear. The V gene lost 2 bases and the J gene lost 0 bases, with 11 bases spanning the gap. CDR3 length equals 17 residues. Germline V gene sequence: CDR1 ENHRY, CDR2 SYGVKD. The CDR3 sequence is CAISERAPGSYNSPLHF. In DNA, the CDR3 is TGTGCCATCAGTGAGAGGGCTCCTGGCTCCTATAATTCACCCCTCCACTTT.

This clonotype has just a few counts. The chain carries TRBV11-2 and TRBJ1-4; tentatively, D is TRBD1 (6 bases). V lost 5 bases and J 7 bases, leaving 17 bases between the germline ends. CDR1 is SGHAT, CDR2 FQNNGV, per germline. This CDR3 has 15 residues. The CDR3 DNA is TGTGCCAGCAGCCCAAGGGGGGGGATTTCTGAAAAACTGTTTTTT. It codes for CASSPRGGISEKLFF.

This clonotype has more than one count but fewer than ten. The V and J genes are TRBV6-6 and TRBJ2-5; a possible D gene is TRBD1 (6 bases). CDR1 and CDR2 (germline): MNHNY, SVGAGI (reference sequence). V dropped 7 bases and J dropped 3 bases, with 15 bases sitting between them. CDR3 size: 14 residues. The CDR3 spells CASNKQGGKETQYF. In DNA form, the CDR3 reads TGTGCCAGCAATAAACAAGGGGGAAAAGAGACCCAGTACTTC.

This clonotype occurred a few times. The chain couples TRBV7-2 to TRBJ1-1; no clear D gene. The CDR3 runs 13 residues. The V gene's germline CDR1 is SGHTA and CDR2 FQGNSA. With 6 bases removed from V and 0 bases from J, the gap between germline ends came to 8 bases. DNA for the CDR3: TGTGCCAGCAGGCCAGAAATGAACACTGAAGCTTTCTTT. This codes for CASRPEMNTEAFF.

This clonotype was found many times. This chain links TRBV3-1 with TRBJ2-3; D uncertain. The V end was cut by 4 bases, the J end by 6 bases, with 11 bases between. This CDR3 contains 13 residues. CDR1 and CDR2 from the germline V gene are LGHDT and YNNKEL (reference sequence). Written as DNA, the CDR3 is TGTGCCAGCAGCCCGTTGTCAAGGGATACGCAGTATTTT. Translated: CASSPLSRDTQYF.

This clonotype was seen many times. CDR3 in DNA: TGCGCCAGCAGCTCGACAGGGAGCCGCGGGGAGCTGTTTTTT. It codes for CASSSTGSRGELFF. This chain uses TRBV5-1 with TRBJ2-2; 7 nucleotides align to TRBD1. The CDR3 runs 14 residues. The trim removed 3 bases at V and 7 bases at J, leaving 6 bases unmatched. Germline CDR1 and CDR2: SGHRS and YFSETQ.

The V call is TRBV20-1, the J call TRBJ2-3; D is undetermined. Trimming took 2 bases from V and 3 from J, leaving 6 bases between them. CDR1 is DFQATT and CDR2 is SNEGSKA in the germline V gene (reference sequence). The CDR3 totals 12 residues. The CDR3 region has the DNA TGCAGTGCTAGAAAGAGAACAGATACGCAGTATTTT. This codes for CSARKRTDTQYF.

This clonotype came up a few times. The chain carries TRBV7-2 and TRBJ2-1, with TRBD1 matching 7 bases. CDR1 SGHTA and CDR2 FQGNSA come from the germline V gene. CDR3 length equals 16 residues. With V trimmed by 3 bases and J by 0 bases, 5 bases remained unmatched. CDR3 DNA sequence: TGTGCCAGCAGCTTTTTTGGGGACAGCTCCTACAATGAGCAGTTCTTC. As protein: CASSFFGDSSYNEQFF.

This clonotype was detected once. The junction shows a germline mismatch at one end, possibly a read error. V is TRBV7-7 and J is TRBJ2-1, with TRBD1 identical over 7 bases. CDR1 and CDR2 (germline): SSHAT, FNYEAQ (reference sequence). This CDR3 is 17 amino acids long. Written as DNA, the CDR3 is TGTGCTAGCAGCTTATATGGTGACAGGGTCCCCTACAATGAGCAGTTCTTC. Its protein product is CASSLYGDRVPYNEQFF. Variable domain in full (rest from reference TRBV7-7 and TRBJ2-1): GAGVSQSPRYKVTKRGQDVTLRCDPISSHATLYWYQQALGQGPEFLTYFNYEAQPDKSGLPSDRFSAERPEGSISTLTIQRTEQRDSAMYRCASSLYGDRVPYNEQFFGPGTRLTVL.

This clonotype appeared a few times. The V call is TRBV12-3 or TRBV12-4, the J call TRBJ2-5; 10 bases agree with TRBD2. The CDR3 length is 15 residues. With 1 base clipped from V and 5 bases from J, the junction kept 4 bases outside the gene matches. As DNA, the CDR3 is TGTGCCAGCAGTTTAGGAGCGGGGGGGGGCGAGACCCAGTACTTC. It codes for CASSLGAGGGETQYF.

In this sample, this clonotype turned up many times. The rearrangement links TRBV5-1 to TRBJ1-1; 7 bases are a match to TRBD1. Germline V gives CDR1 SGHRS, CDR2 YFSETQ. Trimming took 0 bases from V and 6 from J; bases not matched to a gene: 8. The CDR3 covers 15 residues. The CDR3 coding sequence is TGCGCCAGCAGCTTGGGATCCGGCCAGGGGGCTGAAGCTTTCTTT. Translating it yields CASSLGSGQGAEAFF. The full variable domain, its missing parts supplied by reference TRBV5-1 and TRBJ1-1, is KAGVTQTPRYLIKTRGQQVTLSCSPISGHRSVSWYQQTPGQGLQFLFEYFSETQRNKGNFPGRFSGRQFSNSRSEMNVSTLELGDSALYLCASSLGSGQGAEAFFGQGTRLTVV.

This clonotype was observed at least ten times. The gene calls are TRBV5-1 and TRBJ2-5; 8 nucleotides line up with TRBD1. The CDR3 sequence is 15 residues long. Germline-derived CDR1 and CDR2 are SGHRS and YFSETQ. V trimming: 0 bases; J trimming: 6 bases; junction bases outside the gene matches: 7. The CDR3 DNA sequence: TGCGCCAGCAGCTTGGCAGGACAGGGTCCACAGACCCAGTACTTC. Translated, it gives CASSLAGQGPQTQYF.

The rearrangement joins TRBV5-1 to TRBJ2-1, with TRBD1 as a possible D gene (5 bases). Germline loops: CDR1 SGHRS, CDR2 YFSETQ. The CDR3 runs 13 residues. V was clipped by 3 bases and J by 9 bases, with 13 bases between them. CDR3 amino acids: CASSWGRPAEQFF. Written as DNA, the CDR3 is TGCGCCAGCAGCTGGGGCCGTCCGGCTGAGCAGTTCTTC.

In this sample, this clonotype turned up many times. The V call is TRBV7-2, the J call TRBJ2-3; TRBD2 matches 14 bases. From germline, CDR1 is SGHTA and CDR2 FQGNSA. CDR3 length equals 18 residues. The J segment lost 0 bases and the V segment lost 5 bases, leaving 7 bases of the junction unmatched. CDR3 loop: CASSGLAGGWGSTDTQYF. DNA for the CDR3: TGTGCCAGCAGCGGACTAGCGGGGGGTTGGGGAAGCACAGATACGCAGTATTTT.

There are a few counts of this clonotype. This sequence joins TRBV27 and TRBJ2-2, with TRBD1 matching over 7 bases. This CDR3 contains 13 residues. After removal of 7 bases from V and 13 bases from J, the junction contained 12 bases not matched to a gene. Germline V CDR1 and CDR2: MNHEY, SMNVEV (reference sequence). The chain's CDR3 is CASTPGGRGPLFF. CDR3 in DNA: TGTGCCAGCACCCCAGGGGGACGAGGGCCGCTGTTTTTT.

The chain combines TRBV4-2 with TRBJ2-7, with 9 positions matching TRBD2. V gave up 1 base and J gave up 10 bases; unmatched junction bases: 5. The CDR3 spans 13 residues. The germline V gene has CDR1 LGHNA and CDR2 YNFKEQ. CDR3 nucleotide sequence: TGTGCCAGCAGCCAAGCGGGGCGGGGGGGCCAGTACTTC. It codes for CASSQAGRGGQYF.

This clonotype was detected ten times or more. CDR3 DNA sequence: TGTGCCAGCAGCAAATCGATCCTACCAAAACCGATCTTCTATGGCTACACCTTC. This gives the protein CASSKSILPKPIFYGYTF. The chain has TRBV7-2 and TRBJ1-2; D ambiguous. Germline lookup yields CDR1 SGHTA and CDR2 FQGNSA. V was trimmed by 5 bases and J by 4 bases, leaving 26 bases between them. This CDR3 region has 18 residues.

The DNA for the CDR3 is TGTGCCAGCAGCCCCTCCCTAGCGGGGGGGCTGGATACGCAGTATTTT. It codes for CASSPSLAGGLDTQYF. This chain uses TRBV7-7 with TRBJ2-3; TRBD2 matches at 12 bases. V dropped 5 bases and J dropped 6; count of bases not matched to a gene: 9. Germline values: CDR1 SSHAT, CDR2 FNYEAQ (reference sequence). CDR3 length: 16 residues.

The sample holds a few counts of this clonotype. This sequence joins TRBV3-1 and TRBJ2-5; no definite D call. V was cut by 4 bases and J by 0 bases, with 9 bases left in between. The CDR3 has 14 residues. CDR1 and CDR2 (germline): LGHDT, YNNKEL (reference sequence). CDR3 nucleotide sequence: TGTGCCAGCAGCCCTACTATGTACCAAGAGACCCAGTACTTC. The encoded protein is CASSPTMYQETQYF.

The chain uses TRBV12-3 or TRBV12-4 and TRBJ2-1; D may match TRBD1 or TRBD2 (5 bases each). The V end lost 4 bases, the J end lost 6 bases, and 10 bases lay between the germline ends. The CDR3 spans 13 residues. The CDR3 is CASSWGILNEQFF. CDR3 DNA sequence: TGTGCCAGCAGTTGGGGGATCCTCAATGAGCAGTTCTTC.

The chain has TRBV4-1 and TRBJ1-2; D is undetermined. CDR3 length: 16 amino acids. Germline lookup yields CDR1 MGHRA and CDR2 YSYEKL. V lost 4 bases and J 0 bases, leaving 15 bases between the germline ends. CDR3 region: CASSPTNNIPNYGYTF. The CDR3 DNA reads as TGCGCCAGCAGCCCAACAAACAACATCCCTAACTATGGCTACACCTTC.

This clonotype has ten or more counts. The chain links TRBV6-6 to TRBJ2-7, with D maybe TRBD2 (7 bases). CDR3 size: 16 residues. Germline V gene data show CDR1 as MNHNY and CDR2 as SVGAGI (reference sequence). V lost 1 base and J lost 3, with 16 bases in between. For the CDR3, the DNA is TGTGCCAGCAGTTACTGGAGGGGGGGCTTAGGCTACGAGCAGTACTTC. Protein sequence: CASSYWRGGLGYEQYF.

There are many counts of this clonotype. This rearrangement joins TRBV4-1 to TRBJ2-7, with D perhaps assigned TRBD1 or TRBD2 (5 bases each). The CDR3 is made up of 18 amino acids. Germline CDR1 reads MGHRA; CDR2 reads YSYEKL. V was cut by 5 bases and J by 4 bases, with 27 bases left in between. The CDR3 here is CASSGSLGVRQGIYEQYF. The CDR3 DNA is TGCGCCAGCAGCGGGAGCTTGGGGGTTAGGCAGGGAATTTACGAGCAGTACTTC.

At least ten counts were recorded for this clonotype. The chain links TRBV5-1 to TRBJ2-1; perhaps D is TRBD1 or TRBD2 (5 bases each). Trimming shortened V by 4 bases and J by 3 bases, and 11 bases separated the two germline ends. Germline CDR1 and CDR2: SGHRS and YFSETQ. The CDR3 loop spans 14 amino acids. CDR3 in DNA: TGCGCCAGCAGCACCGGGACCGTCTACAATGAGCAGTTCTTC. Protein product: CASSTGTVYNEQFF.

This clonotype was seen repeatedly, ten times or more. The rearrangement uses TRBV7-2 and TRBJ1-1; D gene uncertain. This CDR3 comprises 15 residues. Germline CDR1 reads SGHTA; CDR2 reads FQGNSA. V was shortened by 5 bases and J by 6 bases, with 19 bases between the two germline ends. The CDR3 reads CASSLVQPGQPEAFF. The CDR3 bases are TGTGCCAGCAGCCTGGTGCAGCCGGGCCAACCTGAAGCTTTCTTT.

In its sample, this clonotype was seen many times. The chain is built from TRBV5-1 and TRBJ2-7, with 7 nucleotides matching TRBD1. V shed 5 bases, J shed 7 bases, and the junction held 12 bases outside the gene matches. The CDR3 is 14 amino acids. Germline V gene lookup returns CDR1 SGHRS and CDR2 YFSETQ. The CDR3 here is CASSGTDKTREQYV. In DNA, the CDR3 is TGCGCCAGCAGTGGGACAGATAAGACCAGAGAGCAGTACGTC.

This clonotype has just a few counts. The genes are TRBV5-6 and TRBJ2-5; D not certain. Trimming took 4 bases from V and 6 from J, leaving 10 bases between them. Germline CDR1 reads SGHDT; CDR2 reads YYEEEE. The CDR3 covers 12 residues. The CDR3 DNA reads TGTGCCAGCAGCACCCTCCGGAAGACCCAGTACTTC. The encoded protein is CASSTLRKTQYF.

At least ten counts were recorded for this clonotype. The CDR3 protein is CASSLAGGAAFF. CDR3 in DNA: TGTGCCAGCAGCTTGGCAGGGGGCGCGGCTTTCTTT. The rearrangement uses TRBV5-6 and TRBJ1-1; TRBD1 matches at 8 bases. Losses at the gene ends were 0 bases for V and 11 bases for J; bases not matched to a gene: 3. The CDR3 has 12 amino acids. From germline, CDR1 is SGHDT and CDR2 YYEEEE.